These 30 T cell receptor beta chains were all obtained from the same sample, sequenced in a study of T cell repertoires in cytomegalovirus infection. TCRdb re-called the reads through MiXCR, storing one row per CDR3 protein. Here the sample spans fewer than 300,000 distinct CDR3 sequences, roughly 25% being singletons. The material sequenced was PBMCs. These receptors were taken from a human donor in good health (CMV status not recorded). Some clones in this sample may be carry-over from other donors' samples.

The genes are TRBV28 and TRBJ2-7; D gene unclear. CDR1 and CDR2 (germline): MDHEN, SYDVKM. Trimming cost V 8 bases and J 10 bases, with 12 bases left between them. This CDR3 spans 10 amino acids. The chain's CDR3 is CASHVPPQYF. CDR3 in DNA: TGTGCCAGCCACGTCCCACCTCAGTACTTC.

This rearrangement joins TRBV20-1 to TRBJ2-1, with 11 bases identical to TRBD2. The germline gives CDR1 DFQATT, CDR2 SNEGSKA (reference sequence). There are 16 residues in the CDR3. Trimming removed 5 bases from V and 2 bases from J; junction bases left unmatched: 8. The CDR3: CSASTSGRSAYNEQFF. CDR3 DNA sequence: TGCAGTGCTTCTACTAGCGGGAGATCCGCCTACAATGAGCAGTTCTTC.

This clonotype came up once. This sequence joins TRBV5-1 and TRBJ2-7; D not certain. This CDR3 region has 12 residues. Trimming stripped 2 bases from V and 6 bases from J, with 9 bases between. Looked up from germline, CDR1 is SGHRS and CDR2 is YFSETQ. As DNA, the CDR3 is TGCGCCAGCAGCTTTCCCCCTGGCGAGCAGTACTTC. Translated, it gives CASSFPPGEQYF.

CDR3 nucleotides: TGCAGTGCCGGGACCTTCAGCACAGATACGCAGTATTTT. As protein: CSAGTFSTDTQYF. The chain couples TRBV20-1 to TRBJ2-3; D is possibly TRBD1 or TRBD2 (5 bases each). V dropped 6 bases and J dropped 0 bases, with 10 bases sitting between them. The germline CDR1 and CDR2 sequences are DFQATT and SNEGSKA (reference sequence). The length of the CDR3 is 13 residues.

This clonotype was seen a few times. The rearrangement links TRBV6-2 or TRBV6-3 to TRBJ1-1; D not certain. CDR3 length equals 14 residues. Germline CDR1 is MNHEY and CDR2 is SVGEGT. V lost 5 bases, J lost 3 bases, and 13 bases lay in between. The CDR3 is CASSPTGRYTEAFF. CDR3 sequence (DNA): TGTGCCAGCAGTCCTACGGGGAGGTACACTGAAGCTTTCTTT.

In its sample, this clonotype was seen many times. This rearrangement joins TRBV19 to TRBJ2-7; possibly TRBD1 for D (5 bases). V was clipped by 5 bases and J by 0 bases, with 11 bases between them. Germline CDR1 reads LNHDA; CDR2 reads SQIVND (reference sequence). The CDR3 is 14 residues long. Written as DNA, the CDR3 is TGTGCCAGTAGTTCAAAAGGACACTCCTACGAGCAGTACTTC. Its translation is CASSSKGHSYEQYF.

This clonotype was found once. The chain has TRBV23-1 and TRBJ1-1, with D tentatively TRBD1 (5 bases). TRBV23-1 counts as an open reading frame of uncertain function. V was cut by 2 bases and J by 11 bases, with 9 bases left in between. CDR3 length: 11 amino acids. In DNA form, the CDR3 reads TGCGCCAGCAGTCAACAGGGATCCGCTTTCTTT. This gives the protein CASSQQGSAFF.

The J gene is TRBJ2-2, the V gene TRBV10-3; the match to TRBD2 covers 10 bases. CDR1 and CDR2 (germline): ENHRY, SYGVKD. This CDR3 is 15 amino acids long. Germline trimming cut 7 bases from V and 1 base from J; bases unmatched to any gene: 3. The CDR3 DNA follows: TGTGCCATCAATAGCGGGGGGATGAACACCGGGGAGCTGTTTTTT. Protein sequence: CAINSGGMNTGELFF.

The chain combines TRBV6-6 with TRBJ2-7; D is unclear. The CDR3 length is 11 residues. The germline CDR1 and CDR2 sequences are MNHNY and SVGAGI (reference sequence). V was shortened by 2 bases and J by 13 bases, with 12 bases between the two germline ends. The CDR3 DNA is TGTGCCAGCAGTTACAGGTCCAGCGCCTACTTC. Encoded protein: CASSYRSSAYF.

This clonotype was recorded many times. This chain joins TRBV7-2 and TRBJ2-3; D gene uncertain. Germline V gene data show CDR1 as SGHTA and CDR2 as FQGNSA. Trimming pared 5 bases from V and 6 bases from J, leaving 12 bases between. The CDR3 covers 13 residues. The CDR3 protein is CASSPNYGDTQYF. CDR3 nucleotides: TGTGCCAGCAGCCCGAACTACGGTGATACGCAGTATTTT. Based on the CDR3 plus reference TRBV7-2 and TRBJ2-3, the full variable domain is GAGVSQSPSNKVTEKGKDVELRCDPISGHTALYWYRQSLGQGLEFLIYFQGNSAPDKSGLPSDRFSAERTGGSVSTLTIQRTQQEDSAVYLCASSPNYGDTQYFGPGTRLTVL.

CDR3 amino acids: CASSLAGGIEQFF. As DNA, the CDR3 is TGTGCCAGCAGCTTGGCCGGGGGAATTGAGCAGTTCTTC. This chain connects TRBV5-4 to TRBJ2-1, with D possibly being TRBD2 (6 bases). V was trimmed by 0 bases and J by 9 bases, leaving 10 bases between them. The CDR3 is 13 residues long. Germline V lookup: CDR1 SGHNT, CDR2 YYREEE (reference sequence). Filled out from reference TRBV5-4 and TRBJ2-1, the complete variable domain reads ETGVTQSPTHLIKTRGQQVTLRCSSQSGHNTVSWYQQALGQGPQFIFQYYREEENGRGNFPPRFSGLQFPNYSSELNVNALELDDSALYLCASSLAGGIEQFFGPGTRLTVL.

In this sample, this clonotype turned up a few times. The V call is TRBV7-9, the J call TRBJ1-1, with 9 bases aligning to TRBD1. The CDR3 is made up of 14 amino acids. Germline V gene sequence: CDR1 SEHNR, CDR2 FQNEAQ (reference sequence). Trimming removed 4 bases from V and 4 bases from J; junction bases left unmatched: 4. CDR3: CASSSGQGITEAFF. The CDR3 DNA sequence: TGTGCCAGCAGCTCCGGACAGGGGATCACTGAAGCTTTCTTT.

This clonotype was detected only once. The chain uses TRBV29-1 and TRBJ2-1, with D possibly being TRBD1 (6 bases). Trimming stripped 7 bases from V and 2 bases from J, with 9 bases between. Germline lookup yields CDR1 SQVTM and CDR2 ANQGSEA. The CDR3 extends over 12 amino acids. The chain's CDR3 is CSAGQPYNEQFF. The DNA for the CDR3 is TGCAGCGCAGGACAGCCCTACAATGAGCAGTTCTTC.

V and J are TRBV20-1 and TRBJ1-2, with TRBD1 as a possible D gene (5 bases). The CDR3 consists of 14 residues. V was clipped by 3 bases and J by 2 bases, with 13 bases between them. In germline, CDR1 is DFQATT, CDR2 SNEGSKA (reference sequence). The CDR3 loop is CSARTQGGNYGYTF. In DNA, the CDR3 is TGCAGTGCTAGGACCCAGGGAGGGAACTATGGCTACACCTTC.

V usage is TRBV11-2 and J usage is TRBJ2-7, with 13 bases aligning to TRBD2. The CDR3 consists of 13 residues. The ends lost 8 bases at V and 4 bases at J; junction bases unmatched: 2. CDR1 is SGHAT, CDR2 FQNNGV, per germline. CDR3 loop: CASGLAGEYEQYF. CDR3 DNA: TGTGCCAGCGGACTAGCGGGAGAGTACGAGCAGTACTTC.

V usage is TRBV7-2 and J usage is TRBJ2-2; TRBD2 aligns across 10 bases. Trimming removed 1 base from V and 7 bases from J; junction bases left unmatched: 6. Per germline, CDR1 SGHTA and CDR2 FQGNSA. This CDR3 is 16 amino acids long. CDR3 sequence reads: CASSLVRLAGFGELFF. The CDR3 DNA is TGTGCCAGCAGCTTAGTGCGACTAGCGGGTTTCGGGGAGCTGTTTTTT.

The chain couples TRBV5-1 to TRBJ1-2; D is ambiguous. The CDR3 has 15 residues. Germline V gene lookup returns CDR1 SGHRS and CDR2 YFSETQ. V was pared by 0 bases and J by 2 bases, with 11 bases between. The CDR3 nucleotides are TGCGCCAGCAGCTTGGATAACAACCTCAACTATGGCTACACCTTC. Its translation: CASSLDNNLNYGYTF.

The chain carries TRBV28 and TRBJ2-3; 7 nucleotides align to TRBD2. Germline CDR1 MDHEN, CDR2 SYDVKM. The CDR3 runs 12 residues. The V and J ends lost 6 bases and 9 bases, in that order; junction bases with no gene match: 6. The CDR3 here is CASRVGAGTQYF. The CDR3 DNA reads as TGTGCCAGCAGGGTGGGAGCGGGGACGCAGTATTTT.

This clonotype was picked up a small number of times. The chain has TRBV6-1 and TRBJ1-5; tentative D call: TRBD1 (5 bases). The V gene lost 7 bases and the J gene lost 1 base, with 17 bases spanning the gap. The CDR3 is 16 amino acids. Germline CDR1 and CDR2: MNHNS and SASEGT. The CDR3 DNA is TGTGCCAGCACCCCCTGGGGGGGTCGCAGCAATCAGCCCCAGCATTTT. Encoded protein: CASTPWGGRSNQPQHF.

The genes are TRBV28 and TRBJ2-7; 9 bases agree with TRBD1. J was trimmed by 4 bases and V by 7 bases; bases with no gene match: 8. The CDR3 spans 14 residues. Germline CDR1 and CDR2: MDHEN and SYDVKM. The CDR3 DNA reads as TGTGCCAGCAAGAGGGACAGGGTTGGGTACGAGCAGTACTTC. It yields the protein CASKRDRVGYEQYF. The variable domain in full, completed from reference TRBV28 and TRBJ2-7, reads DVKVTQSSRYLVKRTGEKVFLECVQDMDHENMFWYRQDPGLGLRLIYFSYDVKMKEKGDIPEGYSVSREKKERFSLILESASTNQTSMYLCASKRDRVGYEQYFGPGTRLTVT.

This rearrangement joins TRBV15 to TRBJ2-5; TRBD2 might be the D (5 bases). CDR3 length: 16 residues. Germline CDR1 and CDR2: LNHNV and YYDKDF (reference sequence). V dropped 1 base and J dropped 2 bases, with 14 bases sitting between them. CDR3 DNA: TGTGCCACCAGCAGAGGGTCCGGAGGCGATCAAGAGACCCAGTACTTC. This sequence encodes CATSRGSGGDQETQYF.

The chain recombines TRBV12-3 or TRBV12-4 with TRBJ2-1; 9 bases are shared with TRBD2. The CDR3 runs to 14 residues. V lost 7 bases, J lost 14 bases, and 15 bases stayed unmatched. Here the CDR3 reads CASTGVLSGRFKFF. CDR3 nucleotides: TGTGCCAGCACCGGCGTCCTTAGCGGGAGATTTAAGTTCTTC.

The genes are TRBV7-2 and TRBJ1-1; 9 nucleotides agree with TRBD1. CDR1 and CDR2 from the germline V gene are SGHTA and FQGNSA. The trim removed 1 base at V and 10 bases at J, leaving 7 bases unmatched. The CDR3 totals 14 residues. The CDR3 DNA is TGTGCCAGCAGCTTAGATGGGACAGGGAGTTCAGCTTTCTTT. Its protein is CASSLDGTGSSAFF.

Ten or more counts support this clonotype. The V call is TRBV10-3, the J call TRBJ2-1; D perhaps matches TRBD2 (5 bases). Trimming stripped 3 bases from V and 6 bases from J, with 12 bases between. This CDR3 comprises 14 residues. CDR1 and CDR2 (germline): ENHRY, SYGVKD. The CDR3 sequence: CAISERDGSNEQFF. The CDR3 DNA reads TGTGCCATCAGTGAACGGGATGGGAGCAATGAGCAGTTCTTC.

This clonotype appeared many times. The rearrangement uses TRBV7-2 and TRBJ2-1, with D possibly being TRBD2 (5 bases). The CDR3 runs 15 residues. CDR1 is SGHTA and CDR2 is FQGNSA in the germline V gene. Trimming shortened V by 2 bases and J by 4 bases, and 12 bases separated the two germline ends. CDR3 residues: CASSLSRGSYNEQFF. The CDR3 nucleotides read TGTGCCAGCAGCTTATCTCGCGGGTCGTACAATGAGCAGTTCTTC. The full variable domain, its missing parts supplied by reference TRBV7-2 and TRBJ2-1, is GAGVSQSPSNKVTEKGKDVELRCDPISGHTALYWYRQSLGQGLEFLIYFQGNSAPDKSGLPSDRFSAERTGGSVSTLTIQRTQQEDSAVYLCASSLSRGSYNEQFFGPGTRLTVL.

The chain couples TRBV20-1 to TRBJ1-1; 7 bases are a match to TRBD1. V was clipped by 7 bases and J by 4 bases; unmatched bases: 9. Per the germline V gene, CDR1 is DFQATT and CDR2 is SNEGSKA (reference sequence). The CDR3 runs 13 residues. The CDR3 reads CSGQGPRGTEAFF. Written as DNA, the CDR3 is TGCAGTGGACAGGGACCACGCGGCACTGAAGCTTTCTTT.

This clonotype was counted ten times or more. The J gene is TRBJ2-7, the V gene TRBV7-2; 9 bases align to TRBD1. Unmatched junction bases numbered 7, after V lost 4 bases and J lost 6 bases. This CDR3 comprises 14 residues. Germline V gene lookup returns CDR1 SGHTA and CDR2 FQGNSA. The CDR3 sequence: CASSSGTGNREQYF. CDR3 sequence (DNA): TGTGCCAGCAGCTCCGGGACAGGGAATCGCGAGCAGTACTTC.

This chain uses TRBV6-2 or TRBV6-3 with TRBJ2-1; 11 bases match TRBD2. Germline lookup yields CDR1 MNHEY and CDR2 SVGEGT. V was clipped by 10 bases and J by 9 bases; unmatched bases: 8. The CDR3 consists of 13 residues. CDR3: CATASGGRAEQFF. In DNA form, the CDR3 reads TGTGCCACTGCTAGCGGGGGGCGGGCTGAGCAGTTCTTC.

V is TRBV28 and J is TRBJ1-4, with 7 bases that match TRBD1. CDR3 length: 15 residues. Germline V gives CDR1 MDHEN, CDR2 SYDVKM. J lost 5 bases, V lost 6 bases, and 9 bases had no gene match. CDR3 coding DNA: TGTGCCAGCAGCGCGCCGGGACAGTTGAATGAAAAACTGTTTTTT. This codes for CASSAPGQLNEKLFF.

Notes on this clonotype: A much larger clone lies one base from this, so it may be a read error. CDR3 protein: CASRQGEKLFF. The CDR3 nucleotides are TGTGCCAGCAGACAGGGTGAAAAACTGTTTTTT. The genes are TRBV2 and TRBJ1-4, with a tentative D call TRBD1 (6 bases). Trimming cost V 6 bases and J 7 bases, with 6 bases left between them. The germline V gene has CDR1 SNHLY and CDR2 FYNNEI. The CDR3 is made up of 11 amino acids. Full variable domain (rest looked up from reference TRBV2 and TRBJ1-4): EPEVTQTPSHQVTQMGQEVILRCVPISNHLYFYWYRQILGQKVEFLVSFYNNEISEKSEIFDDQFSVERPDGSNFTLKIRSTKLEDSAMYFCASRQGEKLFFGSGTQLSVL.